A selection of T cell receptor beta chains follows, all from one sample in a study of shared clonotypes between healthy human individuals. The repertoire was sequenced with immunoSEQ multiplex PCR; TCRdb's copy has only in-frame clones and lacks some. This table holds about 680,000 clones, 73% found once. Sequencing was done on a sample of memory CD4+ T cells sorted from blood. The receptor source for this set is a young woman in good health. Each CDR3 is given with its conserved first and last residue. The order of the fields is D gene, V gene, clone size, J gene, CDR3 protein, CDR3 DNA. The D gene is left open where the match is weak. Size is omitted from some rows. Given values are once, few, many or a class for expanded clones.

>NA|TRBV10-3|NA|TRBJ2-5
CAISAQGGETQYF
TGTGCCATCAGTGCTCAGGGAGGAGAGACCCAGTACTTC
>TRBD2|TRBV27|NA|TRBJ2-3
CASSLGLAGVADTQYF
TGTGCCAGCAGTTTAGGACTAGCGGGAGTGGCAGATACGCAGTATTTT
>NA|TRBV5-4|few|TRBJ2-1
CASSLGERTARNEQFF
TGTGCCAGCAGCTTGGGGGAAAGGACAGCTAGGAATGAGCAGTTCTTC
>NA|TRBV7-2|NA|TRBJ2-7
CASSFGYDEQYF
TGTGCCAGCAGCTTTGGATACGACGAGCAGTACTTC
>NA|TRBV6-1|NA|TRBJ2-4
CASRMETYKNIQYF
TGTGCCAGCAGAATGGAAACCTACAAAAACATTCAGTACTTC
>NA|TRBV7-9|NA|TRBJ2-2
CASSLAYHANTGELFF
TGTGCCAGCAGCTTAGCCTACCACGCGAACACCGGGGAGCTGTTTTTT
>NA|TRBV10-2|few|TRBJ1-5
CASLRVGNQPQHF
TGCGCCAGCTTGAGGGTCGGCAATCAGCCCCAGCATTTT
>NA|TRBV10-3|NA|TRBJ1-1
CAIPGNTEAFF
TGTGCCATCCCGGGGAACACTGAAGCTTTCTTT
>TRBD1|TRBV20-1|NA|TRBJ2-3
CSATTGTPQYF
TGCAGTGCTACGACAGGGACGCCGCAGTATTTT
>TRBD1|TRBV14|NA|TRBJ2-3
CASSPDRSSSTDTQYF
TGTGCCAGCAGCCCGGACAGGAGTTCTAGCACAGATACGCAGTATTTT
>TRBD2|TRBV9|NA|TRBJ2-1
CASSVEGSGRYNEQFF
TGTGCCAGCAGCGTAGAAGGGAGCGGGAGGTACAATGAGCAGTTCTTC
>NA|TRBV5-1|NA|TRBJ2-6
CASSVGGARANVLTF
TGCGCCAGCAGTGTAGGGGGGGCCCGGGCCAACGTCCTGACTTTC
>NA|TRBV2|NA|TRBJ1-5
CASSEQFVQPQHF
TGTGCCAGCAGTGAACAGTTTGTTCAGCCCCAGCATTTT
>NA|TRBV6-4|few|TRBJ2-3
CASSVGDSTDTQYF
TGTGCCAGCAGTGTTGGGGACAGCACAGATACGCAGTATTTT
>TRBD1|TRBV7-6|few|TRBJ1-1
CASSLGTGATEAFF
TGTGCCAGCAGCTTAGGGACAGGGGCCACTGAAGCTTTCTTT
>NA|TRBV30|NA|TRBJ1-5
CACGQGGNQPQHF
TGTGCCTGCGGGCAGGGTGGCAATCAGCCCCAGCATTTT
>TRBD2|TRBV11-2|NA|TRBJ2-2
CASSTRLAGAGGGGELFF
TGTGCCAGCAGCACGCGACTAGCGGGCGCCGGTGGGGGCGGGGAGCTGTTTTTT
>NA|TRBV2|NA|TRBJ2-2
CASTPRTNTGELFF
TGTGCCAGCACGCCCAGGACGAACACCGGGGAGCTGTTTTTT
>NA|TRBV28|NA|TRBJ2-2
CASSFPAANTGELFF
TGTGCCAGCAGTTTCCCGGCAGCGAACACCGGGGAGCTGTTTTTT
>NA|TRBV10-2|many|TRBJ1-2
CASTGGTPNYGYTF
TGCGCCAGCACGGGCGGAACTCCGAACTATGGCTACACCTTC
>NA|TRBV6-5|NA|TRBJ2-7
CASSPNRAPYEQYF
TGTGCCAGCAGTCCAAACAGGGCTCCCTACGAGCAGTACTTC
>TRBD2|TRBV2|NA|TRBJ2-1
CASRSGTSGYNEQFF
TGTGCCAGCAGATCCGGGACTAGCGGTTACAATGAGCAGTTCTTC
>TRBD2|TRBV7-2|NA|TRBJ2-7
CASSISPGLAYEQYF
TGTGCCAGCAGCATCAGCCCGGGACTAGCCTACGAGCAGTACTTC
>TRBD1|TRBV28|NA|TRBJ1-1
CASSQGDLNTEAFF
TGTGCCAGCAGTCAGGGGGATTTGAACACTGAAGCTTTCTTT
>NA|TRBV5-1|NA|TRBJ1-2
CASSIDGGGYTF
TGCGCCAGCAGTATCGACGGTGGAGGCTACACCTTC
>NA|TRBV7-9|few|TRBJ2-3
CASSNSGRRADTQYF
TGTGCCAGCAGCAACTCGGGGAGACGGGCAGATACGCAGTATTTT
>NA|TRBV7-2|few|TRBJ2-5
CASSLNGGGVSETQYF
TGTGCCAGCAGCTTAAACGGAGGGGGAGTATCGGAGACCCAGTACTTC
>NA|TRBV28|NA|TRBJ2-7
CASSLRGLKRQGSYEQYF
TGTGCCAGCAGTTTAAGGGGGTTGAAGCGGCAAGGGTCCTACGAGCAGTACTTC
>NA|TRBV18|NA|TRBJ2-7
CASSPRSSYEQYF
TGTGCCAGCTCACCCCGTAGCTCCTACGAGCAGTACTTC
>NA|TRBV10-3|NA|TRBJ1-3
CAIADGNSGNTIYF
TGTGCCATCGCCGACGGCAACTCTGGAAACACCATATATTTT
>NA|TRBV9|NA|TRBJ2-5
CASSISEETQYF
TGTGCCAGCAGTATCTCTGAGGAGACCCAGTACTTC
>TRBD1|TRBV2|NA|TRBJ2-5
CASSETSRQGTQYF
TGTGCCAGCAGTGAGACCAGCAGACAGGGGACCCAGTACTTC
>NA|TRBV19|NA|TRBJ1-4
CASRGTTNEKLFF
TGTGCCAGCAGGGGCACGACTAATGAAAAACTGTTTTTT
>TRBD1|TRBV7-6|NA|TRBJ2-5
CASSPAGGQGGETQYF
TGTGCCAGCAGCCCAGCCGGGGGACAGGGTGGCGAGACCCAGTACTTC
>TRBD1|TRBV6-5|NA|TRBJ1-2
CASSRDRQNYGYTF
TGTGCCAGCAGCCGGGACAGGCAAAACTATGGCTACACCTTC
>NA|TRBV29-1|NA|TRBJ2-5
CSVGGETQYF
TGCAGCGTTGGCGGAGAGACCCAGTACTTC